This note documents a single T cell receptor (beta chain) sequence. As yet, its antigen is unknown. This sample was taken from a study of T cells after yellow fever vaccination. On the study more broadly: Fractions containing few cells were prepared with SMART-Seq v4 Ultra Low Input.

V dropped 2 bases and J dropped 7 bases, with 15 bases sitting between them. The CDR3 extends over 15 amino acids. Per the germline V gene, CDR1 is SGHRS and CDR2 is YFSETQ. Regarding the study as a whole: A faster peak, day 5 versus 15, was reached by the weaker secondary response. The bulk population could contribute abundant contaminating clonotypes to FACS-sorted repertoires.

Production of TCR cDNA was by 5'RACE template switching, which also added a universal primer site and UMIs. TCRdb passed the 5' RACE reads through MiXCR, listing each CDR3 protein once. The sample holds more than 350,000 distinct CDR3 sequences, more than 9% seen once. The rearrangement joins TRBV5-1 to TRBJ2-2, with a tentative D call TRBD2 (5 bases). The sample consisted of PBMCs, taken on the day of the first yellow fever vaccination. The clonotype originates from a man younger than 35 who received the YFV17D yellow fever vaccine. The CDR3 DNA sequence: TGCGCCAGCAGCTTCCTGAAGCCGGAGGACGGGGAGCTGTTTTTT. It specifies CASSFLKPEDGELFF.